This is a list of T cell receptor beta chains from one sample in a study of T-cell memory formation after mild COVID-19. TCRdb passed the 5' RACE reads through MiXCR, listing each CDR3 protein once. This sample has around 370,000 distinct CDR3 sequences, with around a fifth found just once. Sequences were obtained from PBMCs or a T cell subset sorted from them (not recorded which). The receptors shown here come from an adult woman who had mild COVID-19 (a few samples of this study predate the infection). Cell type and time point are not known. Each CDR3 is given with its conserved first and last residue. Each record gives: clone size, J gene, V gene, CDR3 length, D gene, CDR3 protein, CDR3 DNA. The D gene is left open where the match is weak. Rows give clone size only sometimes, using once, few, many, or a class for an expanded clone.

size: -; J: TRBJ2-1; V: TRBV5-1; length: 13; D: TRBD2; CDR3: CASSVLSGRALFF; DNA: TGCGCCAGCAGCGTTCTTAGCGGGAGGGCCTTGTTCTTC
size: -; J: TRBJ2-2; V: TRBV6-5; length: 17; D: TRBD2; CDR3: CASSYRGTSGFVGELFF; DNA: TGTGCCAGCAGTTATCGTGGGACTAGCGGGTTTGTCGGGGAGCTGTTTTTT
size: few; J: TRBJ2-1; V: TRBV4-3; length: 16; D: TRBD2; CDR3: CASSRGGRSSYNEQFF; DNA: TGCGCCAGCAGCCGAGGCGGGAGGTCGTCCTACAATGAGCAGTTCTTC
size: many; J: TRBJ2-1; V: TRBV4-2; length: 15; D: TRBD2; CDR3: CASSLGTSGSREQFF; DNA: TGTGCCAGCAGCCTAGGGACTAGCGGGAGTCGTGAGCAGTTCTTC
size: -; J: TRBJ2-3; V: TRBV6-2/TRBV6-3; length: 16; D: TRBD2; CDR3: CASSRLAGVGTDTQYF; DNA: TGTGCCAGCAGTCGACTAGCGGGAGTCGGCACAGATACGCAGTATTTT
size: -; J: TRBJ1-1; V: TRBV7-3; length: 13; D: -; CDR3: CASSSGTITEAFF; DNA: TGTGCCAGCAGCTCCGGGACAATCACTGAAGCTTTCTTT
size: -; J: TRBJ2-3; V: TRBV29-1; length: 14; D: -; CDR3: CSGGGVATTDTQYF; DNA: TGCAGCGGGGGTGGGGTCGCGACCACAGATACGCAGTATTTT
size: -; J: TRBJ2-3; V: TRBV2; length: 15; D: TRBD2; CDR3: CAGIDLAGAKDTQYF; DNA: TGTGCCGGGATAGACCTAGCGGGGGCGAAGGATACGCAGTATTTT
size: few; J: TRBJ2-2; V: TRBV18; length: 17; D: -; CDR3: CASSPPFKSPNTGELFF; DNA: TGTGCCAGCTCACCACCTTTTAAGAGCCCGAACACCGGGGAGCTGTTTTTT
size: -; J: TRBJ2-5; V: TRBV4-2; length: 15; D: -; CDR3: CASSQASQIRETQYF; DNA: TGTGCCAGCAGCCAAGCTAGCCAAATACGAGAGACCCAGTACTTC
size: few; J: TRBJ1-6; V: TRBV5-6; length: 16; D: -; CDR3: CASSLEAGRANSPLHF; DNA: TGTGCCAGCAGCTTGGAGGCAGGTCGGGCCAATTCACCCCTCCACTTT
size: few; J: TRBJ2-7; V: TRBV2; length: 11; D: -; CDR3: CASSVNGEQYF; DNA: TGTGCCAGCAGCGTTAATGGCGAGCAGTACTTC
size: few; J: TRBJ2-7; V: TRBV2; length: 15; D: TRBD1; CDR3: CASSEQGTGSYEQYF; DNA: TGTGCCAGCAGTGAACAGGGGACAGGTTCCTACGAGCAGTACTTC
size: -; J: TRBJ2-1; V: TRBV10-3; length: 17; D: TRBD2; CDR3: CATRGSGATSSYNEQFF; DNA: TGTGCCACCAGGGGTAGCGGGGCAACGAGCTCCTACAATGAGCAGTTCTTC
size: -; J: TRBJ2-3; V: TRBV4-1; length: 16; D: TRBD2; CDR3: CASSQDPSGGTDTQYF; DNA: TGCGCCAGCAGCCAAGATCCTAGCGGGGGCACAGATACGCAGTATTTT
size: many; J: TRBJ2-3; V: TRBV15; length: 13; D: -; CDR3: CATSRDWRSTQYF; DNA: TGTGCCACCAGCAGAGATTGGCGGAGCACGCAGTATTTT
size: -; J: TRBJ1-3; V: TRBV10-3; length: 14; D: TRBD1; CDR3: CAMSTGGSGNTIYF; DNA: TGTGCCATGTCGACAGGGGGCTCTGGAAACACCATATATTTT
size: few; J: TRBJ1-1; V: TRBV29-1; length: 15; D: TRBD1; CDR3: CSVQGTGGENTEAFF; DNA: TGCAGCGTGCAGGGGACAGGGGGAGAGAACACTGAAGCTTTCTTT
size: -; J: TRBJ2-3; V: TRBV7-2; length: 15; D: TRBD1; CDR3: CASSLRRTGLDTQYF; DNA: TGTGCCAGCAGCCTCCGAAGGACAGGGCTAGATACGCAGTATTTT
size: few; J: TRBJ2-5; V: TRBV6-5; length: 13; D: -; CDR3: CASSSILGETQYF; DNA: TGTGCCAGCAGTTCGATATTAGGAGAGACCCAGTACTTC
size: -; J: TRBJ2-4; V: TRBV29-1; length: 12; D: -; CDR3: CSVEAGGNIQYF; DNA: TGCAGCGTTGAAGCCGGAGGGAACATTCAGTACTTC
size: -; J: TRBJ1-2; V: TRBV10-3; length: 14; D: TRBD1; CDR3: CAISEGDRNSGYTF; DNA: TGTGCCATCAGTGAGGGGGACAGAAATAGTGGCTACACCTTC
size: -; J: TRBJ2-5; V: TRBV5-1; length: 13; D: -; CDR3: CASSFRAGETQYF; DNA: TGCGCCAGCAGCTTCAGGGCGGGGGAGACCCAGTACTTC
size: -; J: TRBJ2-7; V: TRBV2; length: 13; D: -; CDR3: CASSITGTPLQYF; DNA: TGTGCCAGCAGTATTACCGGGACACCCTTGCAGTACTTC
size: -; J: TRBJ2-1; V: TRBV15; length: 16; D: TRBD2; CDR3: CATSRGTSASYNEQFF; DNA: TGTGCCACCAGCAGGGGGACTAGCGCGTCCTACAATGAGCAGTTCTTC
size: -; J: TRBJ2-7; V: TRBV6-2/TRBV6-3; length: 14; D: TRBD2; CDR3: CASSTTSGSYEQYF; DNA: TGTGCCAGCAGTACGACTAGCGGGAGCTACGAGCAGTACTTC
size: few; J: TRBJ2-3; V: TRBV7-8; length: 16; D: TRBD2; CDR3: CASSFQVAGDTDTQYF; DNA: TGTGCCAGCAGCTTCCAAGTAGCGGGGGACACAGATACGCAGTATTTT
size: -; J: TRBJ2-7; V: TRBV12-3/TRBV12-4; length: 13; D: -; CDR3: CASRPGHSYEQYF; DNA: TGTGCCAGCAGACCGGGACATTCCTACGAGCAGTACTTC
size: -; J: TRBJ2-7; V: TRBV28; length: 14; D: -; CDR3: CASSPGQWGYEQYF; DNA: TGTGCCAGCAGTCCGGGACAATGGGGCTACGAGCAGTACTTC
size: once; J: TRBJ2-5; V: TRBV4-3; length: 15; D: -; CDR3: CASSRGPGRQETQYF; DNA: TGCGCCAGCAGCCGGGGCCCGGGACGGCAAGAGACCCAGTACTTC
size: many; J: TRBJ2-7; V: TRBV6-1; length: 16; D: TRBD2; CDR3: CASFYDWRGLFYEQYF; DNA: TGTGCCAGCTTCTACGATTGGCGGGGGTTGTTCTACGAGCAGTACTTC
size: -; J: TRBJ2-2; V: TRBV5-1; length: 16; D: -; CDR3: CASSGSGSANTGELFF; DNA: TGCGCCAGCAGCGGGAGCGGGTCCGCGAACACCGGGGAGCTGTTTTTT
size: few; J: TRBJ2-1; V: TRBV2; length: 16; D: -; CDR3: CASSSQGRGNYNEQFF; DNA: TGTGCCAGCAGTAGCCAGGGGCGGGGGAACTACAATGAGCAGTTCTTC
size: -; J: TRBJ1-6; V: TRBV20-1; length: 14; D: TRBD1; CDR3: CSARPRGDHSPLHF; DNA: TGCAGTGCTAGACCCAGGGGGGACCATTCACCCCTCCACTTT
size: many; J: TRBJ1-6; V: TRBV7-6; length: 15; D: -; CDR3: CASSRDGPLNSPLHF; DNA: TGTGCCAGCAGCCGGGACGGCCCGCTTAATTCACCCCTCCACTTT
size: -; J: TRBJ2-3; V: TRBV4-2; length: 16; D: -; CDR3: CASSQDRSLAADTQYF; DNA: TGTGCCAGCAGCCAAGATAGGAGTCTAGCTGCAGATACGCAGTATTTT
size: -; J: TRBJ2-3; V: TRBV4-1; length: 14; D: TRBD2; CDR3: CASSQDPLANTQYF; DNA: TGCGCCAGCAGCCAAGACCCACTAGCGAATACGCAGTATTTT
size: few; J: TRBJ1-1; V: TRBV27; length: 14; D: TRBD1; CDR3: CASNRGARNTEAFF; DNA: TGTGCCAGCAACAGGGGCGCGAGGAACACTGAAGCTTTCTTT
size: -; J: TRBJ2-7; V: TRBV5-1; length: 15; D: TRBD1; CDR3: CASSFFRDRCLEQYF; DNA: TGCGCCAGCAGTTTTTTCCGGGACAGGTGTTTGGAGCAGTACTTC